Shown below are 19 T cell receptor beta chains from a single sample sequenced in a study of PD-L1 blockade in urothelial cancer. Stated time point: peripheral blood 6 weeks after treatment start. Clones were sequenced by immunoSEQ multiplex PCR, and TCRdb holds only the in-frame ones, with some missing. The sample carries 48,000 or so clones, roughly 80% recorded once. Sequenced material: PBMCs, taken around atezolizumab (anti-PD-L1) treatment. The origin of the receptors is a man between 65 and 80 years old with urothelial cancer.

This clone was counted once. The chain has TRBV14 and TRBJ2-7; the D gene is possibly TRBD2 (6 bases). Between the trimmed V and J ends, which lost 4 bases and 2 bases, there was a span of 15 bases. This CDR3 has 15 amino acids. Germline loops: CDR1 SGHDN, CDR2 FVKESK. The CDR3 DNA sequence: TGTGCCAGCAGCCGGCCCGGGACTCACACCTACGAGCAGTACTTC. Residues: CASSRPGTHTYEQYF.

This clone showed up just a few times. The rearrangement links TRBV7-2 to TRBJ2-5; 9 bases align to TRBD1. Germline assignment: CDR1 SGHTA and CDR2 FQGNSA. The junction had 2 bases not matched to a gene; V was cut back by 3 bases and J by 0 bases. The CDR3 is 15 amino acids. CDR3 region: CASSLTGGYQETQYF. CDR3 nucleotides: TGTGCCAGCAGCTTGACAGGGGGGTACCAAGAGACCCAGTACTTC.

This clone occurred once. This chain joins TRBV6-1 and TRBJ1-3; D unresolved. The CDR3 consists of 13 residues. V was pared by 7 bases and J by 0 bases, with 7 bases between. The germline V gene encodes CDR1 MNHNS and CDR2 SASEGT. CDR3 region: CASKSSSGNTIYF. CDR3 bases: TGTGCCAGCAAGAGTAGCTCTGGAAACACCATATATTTT.

This chain joins TRBV28 and TRBJ2-7; D might be TRBD1 (7 bases). The ends were cut back, 5 bases at V and 5 bases at J, with 10 bases in the middle. The CDR3 is made up of 12 amino acids. Germline V gene data show CDR1 as MDHEN and CDR2 as SYDVKM. For the CDR3, the DNA is TGTGCCAGCAGTCAGGGGGGCCACGAGCAGTACTTC. This gives the protein CASSQGGHEQYF.

This chain joins TRBV4-1 and TRBJ2-7, with 8 bases aligning to TRBD1. V lost 5 bases to trimming and J lost 2 bases; unmatched junction nucleotides: 8. The germline V gene has CDR1 MGHRA and CDR2 YSYEKL. The CDR3 covers 15 residues. The CDR3 DNA reads TGCGCCAGCAGCTTTATCGACAGGGGAGCCTACGAGCAGTACTTC. This codes for CASSFIDRGAYEQYF.

This clone was seen a few times. The chain has TRBV25-1 and TRBJ1-1; D not certain. The CDR3 spans 15 residues. With 1 base removed from V and 5 bases from J, the gap between germline ends came to 14 bases. The germline V gene has CDR1 MGHDK and CDR2 SYGVNS. The CDR3 DNA follows: TGTGCCAGCAGTGAATCTGACGCGACGGGGACTGAAGCTTTCTTT. Translation: CASSESDATGTEAFF.

The chain uses TRBV19 and TRBJ1-1; the D is unclear. The germline V gene encodes CDR1 LNHDA and CDR2 SQIVND (reference sequence). The CDR3 totals 15 residues. Trimming pared 5 bases from V and 3 bases from J, leaving 16 bases between. The CDR3 loop reads CASSPKVRSYTEAFF. The CDR3 DNA sequence: TGTGCCAGTAGTCCCAAGGTGCGGAGCTACACTGAAGCTTTCTTT.

The chain joins TRBV28 to TRBJ1-4, with TRBD1 as a possible D gene (6 bases). Per germline, CDR1 MDHEN and CDR2 SYDVKM. The V end was cut by 6 bases, the J end by 1 base, with 15 bases between. The CDR3 runs 16 residues. The CDR3 DNA reads TGTGCCAGCAGAGGGGGGGGGACCGGAACTAATGAAAAACTGTTTTTT. Its translation is CASRGGGTGTNEKLFF.

The J gene is TRBJ1-4, the V gene TRBV19; D may be TRBD1 (5 bases). The CDR3 is 17 residues long. Germline lookup yields CDR1 LNHDA and CDR2 SQIVND (reference sequence). V lost 5 bases to trimming and J lost 8 bases, with 24 bases between them. As DNA, the CDR3 is TGTGCCAGTAGTGCCCGACCCTCAGGGCCCCGGCGGGAAAAACTGTTTTTT. This sequence encodes CASSARPSGPRREKLFF.

This chain joins TRBV27 and TRBJ2-7; 7 bases agree with TRBD1. The V and J ends lost 5 bases and 3 bases, in that order; junction bases with no gene match: 10. In germline, CDR1 is MNHEY, CDR2 SMNVEV (reference sequence). The CDR3 is 15 amino acids. Here the CDR3 reads CASSPPGQKFYEQYF. DNA for the CDR3: TGTGCCAGCAGTCCCCCGGGACAGAAATTCTACGAGCAGTACTTC.

The rearrangement uses TRBV7-8 and TRBJ2-2; 9 bases match TRBD2. V trimming: 1 base; J trimming: 4 bases; junction bases outside the gene matches: 4. The CDR3 has 16 amino acids. The germline gives CDR1 SGHVS, CDR2 FQNEAQ. The CDR3 sequence is CASSLGSGRTTGELFF. DNA of the CDR3: TGTGCCAGCAGCTTAGGTAGCGGGAGAACCACCGGGGAGCTGTTTTTT.

The chain employs TRBV9 and TRBJ1-1, with D tentatively TRBD1 (6 bases). Germline lookup yields CDR1 SGDLS and CDR2 YYNGEE. Trimming took 3 bases from V and 1 from J, leaving 10 bases between them. The CDR3 has 14 amino acids. The DNA for the CDR3 is TGTGCCAGCAGCGGCTTGGGACAGAACACTGAAGCTTTCTTT. Protein product: CASSGLGQNTEAFF.

This chain uses TRBV5-5 with TRBJ2-3, with TRBD2 identical over 8 bases. Germline V gene data show CDR1 as SGHKS and CDR2 as YYEKEE (reference sequence). Unmatched junction bases numbered 3, after V lost 2 bases and J lost 4 bases. CDR3 length: 14 residues. In DNA, the CDR3 is TGTGCCAGCAGCTTCGGGGGGGGCGCAGATACGCAGTATTTT. Translation gives CASSFGGGADTQYF.

In its sample, this clone ranks as medium-sized (0.01 to 0.1%). The chain couples TRBV28 to TRBJ2-1; D is unclear. From germline, CDR1 is MDHEN and CDR2 SYDVKM. The CDR3 is made up of 16 amino acids. The V end lost 1 base, the J end lost 0 bases, and 10 bases lay between the germline ends. This CDR3 is CASSLSPDASYNEQFF. Written as DNA, the CDR3 is TGTGCCAGCAGTTTATCGCCAGATGCCTCCTACAATGAGCAGTTCTTC. The full variable domain, completed using reference TRBV28 and TRBJ2-1, is DVKVTQSSRYLVKRTGEKVFLECVQDMDHENMFWYRQDPGLGLRLIYFSYDVKMKEKGDIPEGYSVSREKKERFSLILESASTNQTSMYLCASSLSPDASYNEQFFGPGTRLTVL.

J is TRBJ1-1 and V is TRBV4-1; TRBD1 agrees at 8 bases. The CDR3 totals 18 residues. Looked up from germline, CDR1 is MGHRA and CDR2 is YSYEKL. V was clipped by 0 bases and J by 2 bases; unmatched bases: 11. The CDR3 region is CASSQDRKTGEINTEAFF. In DNA, the CDR3 is TGCGCCAGCAGCCAAGACCGGAAGACAGGGGAGATAAACACTGAAGCTTTCTTT.

This sequence joins TRBV29-1 and TRBJ2-1; 12 bases fit TRBD2. V was clipped by 6 bases and J by 8 bases; unmatched bases: 2. The CDR3 has 12 residues. The germline V gene has CDR1 SQVTM and CDR2 ANQGSEA. This CDR3 is CSVRTSGDEQFF. CDR3 coding DNA: TGCAGCGTCCGGACTAGCGGGGATGAGCAGTTCTTC.

The V and J genes are TRBV2 and TRBJ2-5, with TRBD2 identical over 11 bases. Germline V CDR1 and CDR2: SNHLY, FYNNEI. Trimming cost V 4 bases and J 4 bases; bases outside gene matches: 11. This CDR3 is 17 amino acids long. The CDR3 protein is CASSVLAGGLRRETQYF. In DNA, the CDR3 is TGTGCCAGCAGTGTGCTAGCGGGAGGCCTGAGAAGAGAGACCCAGTACTTC.

The chain employs TRBV29-1 and TRBJ2-7; no clear D. The CDR3 is 10 amino acids. The V end was cut by 7 bases, the J end by 3 bases, with 7 bases between. CDR1 is SQVTM, CDR2 ANQGSEA, per germline. Here the CDR3 reads CSAADYEQYF. The DNA of the CDR3 is TGCAGCGCGGCGGACTACGAGCAGTACTTC.

The chain combines TRBV19 with TRBJ2-7; no firm D call. CDR1 is LNHDA, CDR2 SQIVND, per germline (reference sequence). Between the trimmed V and J ends, which lost 2 bases and 5 bases, there was a span of 4 bases. The CDR3 has 11 residues. As DNA, the CDR3 is TGTGCCAGTAGTATATCAAACGAGCAGTACTTC. Translation: CASSISNEQYF.